This T cell receptor (beta chain) was sequenced during a study of T cells after posttransplantation cyclophosphamide. General study results and limits: Tissue-infiltrating T cells from skin or gut overlapped little with blood T cells. Later post-transplant blood repertoires were often dominated by donor CD8+ memory clones. TRB clonality was highly associated with recipient CMV seropositivity and reactivation.

V was trimmed by 5 bases and J by 5 bases, leaving 15 bases between them. The germline V gene encodes CDR1 SGHNT and CDR2 YENEEA. The CDR3 has 14 amino acids. The table came from immunoSEQ multiplex PCR; TCRdb's copy has only in-frame clones and leaves some out. The data show 20,000 or so clones, 70% to 90% seen once. In regard to this clone: Antigen specificity is unknown.

Cyclophosphamide on days +3 and +4 followed busulfan-fludarabine conditioning and a marrow graft. This clonotype originated in a female patient aged 30-39 years who received an allogeneic stem cell transplant from an unrelated donor, was CMV-positive, and had no GVHD. The T cells may partly be graft donor cells. The V call is TRBV11-3, the J call TRBJ2-5; D not certain. The sample here was PBMCs, taken after allogeneic stem cell transplant with posttransplant cyclophosphamide. CDR3 amino acids: CASSPNSRSETQYF. Here the CDR3 DNA reads TGTGCCAGCAGCCCGAACTCTAGAAGTGAGACCCAGTACTTC.